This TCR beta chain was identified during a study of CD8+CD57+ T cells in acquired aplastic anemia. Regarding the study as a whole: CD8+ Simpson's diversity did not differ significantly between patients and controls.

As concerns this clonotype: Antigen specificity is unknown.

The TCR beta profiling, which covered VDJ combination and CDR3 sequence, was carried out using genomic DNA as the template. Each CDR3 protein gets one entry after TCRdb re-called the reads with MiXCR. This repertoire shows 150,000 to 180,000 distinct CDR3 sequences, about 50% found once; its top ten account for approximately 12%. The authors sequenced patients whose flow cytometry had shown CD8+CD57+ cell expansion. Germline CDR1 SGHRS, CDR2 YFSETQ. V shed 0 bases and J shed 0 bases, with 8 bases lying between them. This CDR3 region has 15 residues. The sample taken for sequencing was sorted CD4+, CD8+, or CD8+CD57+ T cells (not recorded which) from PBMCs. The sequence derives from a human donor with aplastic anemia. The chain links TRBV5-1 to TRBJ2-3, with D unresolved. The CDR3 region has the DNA TGCGCCAGCAGCTTGGACGGACGGAGCACAGATACGCAGTATTTT. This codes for CASSLDGRSTDTQYF. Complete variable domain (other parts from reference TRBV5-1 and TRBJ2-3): KAGVTQTPRYLIKTRGQQVTLSCSPISGHRSVSWYQQTPGQGLQFLFEYFSETQRNKGNFPGRFSGRQFSNSRSEMNVSTLELGDSALYLCASSLDGRSTDTQYFGPGTRLTVL.